In its sample, the clone carrying this T cell receptor (beta chain) was seen once. Its antigen is currently unknown. This sample is part of a study of CD8 T cells in ankylosing spondylitis. Looked up from germline, CDR1 is SEHNR and CDR2 is FQNEAQ (reference sequence). CDR3 size: 14 residues. V was pared by 0 bases and J by 6 bases, with 12 bases between. Study-wide results and limits: Clones tied to disease were said to be significantly enriched in matched ankylosing spondylitis synovial fluid. Typical of ankylosing spondylitis blood, it appeared, was a TCR beta motif of under 10 highly homologous variants. Disease-linked clones were found to be CD8+ and relatively rare in peripheral blood.

With molecular barcodes, quantitative 5'-RACE was used to make the TCR beta libraries. From the 5' RACE reads, TCRdb called clonotypes with MiXCR, one entry per CDR3 protein. The table lists around 340,000 distinct CDR3 sequences, 20% to 25% of them singletons, with around 12% in the top ten. This clonotype was obtained from a male donor with ankylosing spondylitis or in good health (not recorded which). Sequencing was done on a sample of blood, either unsorted or a sorted T cell fraction (not recorded which). V and J are TRBV7-9 and TRBJ2-7; perhaps TRBD1 as D (5 bases). The CDR3 loop reads CASSLAPDSFEQYF. The CDR3 coding sequence is TGTGCCAGCAGCTTAGCCCCTGACAGTTTCGAGCAGTACTTC.